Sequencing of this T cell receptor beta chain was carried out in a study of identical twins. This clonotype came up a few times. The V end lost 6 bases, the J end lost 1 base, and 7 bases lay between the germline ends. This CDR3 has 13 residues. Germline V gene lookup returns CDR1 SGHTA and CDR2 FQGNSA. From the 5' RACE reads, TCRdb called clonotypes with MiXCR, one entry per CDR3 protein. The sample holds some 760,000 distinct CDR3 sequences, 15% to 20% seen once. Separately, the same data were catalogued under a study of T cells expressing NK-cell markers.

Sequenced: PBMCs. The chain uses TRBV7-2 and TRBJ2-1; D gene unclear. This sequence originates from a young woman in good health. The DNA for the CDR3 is TGTGCCAGCAGAGTAAGGTCCTACAATGAGCAGTTCTTC. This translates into CASRVRSYNEQFF. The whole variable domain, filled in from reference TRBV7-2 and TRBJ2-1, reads GAGVSQSPSNKVTEKGKDVELRCDPISGHTALYWYRQSLGQGLEFLIYFQGNSAPDKSGLPSDRFSAERTGGSVSTLTIQRTQQEDSAVYLCASRVRSYNEQFFGPGTRLTVL.